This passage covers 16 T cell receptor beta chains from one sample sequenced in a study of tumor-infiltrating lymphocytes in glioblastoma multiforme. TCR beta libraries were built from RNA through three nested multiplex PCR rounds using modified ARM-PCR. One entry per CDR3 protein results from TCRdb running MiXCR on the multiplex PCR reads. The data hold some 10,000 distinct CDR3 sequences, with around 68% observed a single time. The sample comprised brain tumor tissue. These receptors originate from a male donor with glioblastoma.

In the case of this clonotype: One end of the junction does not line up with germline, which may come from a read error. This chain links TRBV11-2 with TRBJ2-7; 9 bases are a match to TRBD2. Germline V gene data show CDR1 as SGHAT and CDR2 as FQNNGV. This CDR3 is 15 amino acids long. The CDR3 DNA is TGTCCCAGCAGCCTAGTAGCGGGGGAGTTCGACGAGCAGTACTTC. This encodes CPSSLVAGEFDEQYF.

In DNA, the CDR3 is TGTGCCAGCAGCTTAGACCCGAACTCCTACGAGCAGTACTTC. As protein: CASSLDPNSYEQYF. V usage is TRBV11-2 and J usage is TRBJ2-7; D uncertain. The germline gives CDR1 SGHAT, CDR2 FQNNGV. The V and J ends lost 0 bases and 0 bases respectively, with 6 bases between them. The CDR3 is 14 amino acids.

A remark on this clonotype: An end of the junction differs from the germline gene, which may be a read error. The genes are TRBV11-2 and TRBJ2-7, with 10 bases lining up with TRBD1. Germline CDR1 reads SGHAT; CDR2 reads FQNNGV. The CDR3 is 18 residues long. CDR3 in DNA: TGTCCCAGCAGCGCTCTTCAACTGACAGGGGGCCCTATACGGGGGCAGTACTTC. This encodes CPSSALQLTGGPIRGQYF.

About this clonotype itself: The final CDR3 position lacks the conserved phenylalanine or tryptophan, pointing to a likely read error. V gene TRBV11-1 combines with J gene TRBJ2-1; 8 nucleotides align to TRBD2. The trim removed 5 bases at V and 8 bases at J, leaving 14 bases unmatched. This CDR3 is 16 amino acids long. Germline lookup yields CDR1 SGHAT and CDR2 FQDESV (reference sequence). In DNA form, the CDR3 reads TGTGCCAGCAGCCTGTCGTGGGTGGCGGGAGGTGATGAGCAGTTCTCC. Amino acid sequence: CASSLSWVAGGDEQFS.

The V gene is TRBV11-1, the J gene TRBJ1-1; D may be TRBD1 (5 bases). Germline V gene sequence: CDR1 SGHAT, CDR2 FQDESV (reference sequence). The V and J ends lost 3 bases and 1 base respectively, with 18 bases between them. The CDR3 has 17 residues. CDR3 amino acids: CASSFDGGTIRNTEAFF. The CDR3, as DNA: TGTGCCAGCAGCTTTGACGGGGGAACCATACGGAACACTGAAGCTTTCTTT.

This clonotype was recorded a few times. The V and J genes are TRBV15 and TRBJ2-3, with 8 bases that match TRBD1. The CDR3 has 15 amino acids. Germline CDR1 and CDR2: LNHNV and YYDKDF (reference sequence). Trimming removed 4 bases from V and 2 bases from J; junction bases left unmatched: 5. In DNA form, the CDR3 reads TGTGCCACCAGCAAGGGACAGGCTCCCACAGATACGCAGTATTTT. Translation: CATSKGQAPTDTQYF.

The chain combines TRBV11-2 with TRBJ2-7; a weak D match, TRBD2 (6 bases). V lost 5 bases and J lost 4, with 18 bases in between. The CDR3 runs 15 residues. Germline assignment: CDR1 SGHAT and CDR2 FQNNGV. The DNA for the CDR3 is TGTGCCAGCAGCGTCTCTAGACTAGTACTATACGAGCAGTACTTC. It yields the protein CASSVSRLVLYEQYF. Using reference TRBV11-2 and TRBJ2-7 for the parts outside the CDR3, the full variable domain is EAGVAQSPRYKIIEKRQSVAFWCNPISGHATLYWYQQILGQGPKLLIQFQNNGVVDDSQLPKDRFSAERLKGVDSTLKIQPAKLEDSAVYLCASSVSRLVLYEQYFGPGTRLTVT.

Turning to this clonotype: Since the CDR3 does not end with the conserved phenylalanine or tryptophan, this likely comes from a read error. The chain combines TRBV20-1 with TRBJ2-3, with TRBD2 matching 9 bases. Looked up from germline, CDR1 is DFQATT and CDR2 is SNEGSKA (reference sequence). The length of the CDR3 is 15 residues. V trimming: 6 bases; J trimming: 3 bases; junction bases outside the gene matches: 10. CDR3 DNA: TGCAGTGCCACCTCCCTAGCGGGAATGACAGATACGCAGTATTAT. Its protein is CSATSLAGMTDTQYY.

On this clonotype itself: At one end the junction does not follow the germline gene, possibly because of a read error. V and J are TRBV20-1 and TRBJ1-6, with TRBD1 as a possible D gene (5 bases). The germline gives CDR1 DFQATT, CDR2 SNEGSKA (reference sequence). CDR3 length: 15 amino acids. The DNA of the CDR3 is TGCAGCGCTATAGGGAGGGGTTCCGTGAATTCACCCCTCCACTTT. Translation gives CSAIGRGSVNSPLHF.

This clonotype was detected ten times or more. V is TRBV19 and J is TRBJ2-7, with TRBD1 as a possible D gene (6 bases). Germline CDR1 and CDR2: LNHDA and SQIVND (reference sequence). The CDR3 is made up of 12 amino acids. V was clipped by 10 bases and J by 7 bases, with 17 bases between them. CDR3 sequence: CATLGQRGEQYF. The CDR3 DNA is TGTGCCACCTTAGGACAGCGCGGGGAGCAGTACTTC.

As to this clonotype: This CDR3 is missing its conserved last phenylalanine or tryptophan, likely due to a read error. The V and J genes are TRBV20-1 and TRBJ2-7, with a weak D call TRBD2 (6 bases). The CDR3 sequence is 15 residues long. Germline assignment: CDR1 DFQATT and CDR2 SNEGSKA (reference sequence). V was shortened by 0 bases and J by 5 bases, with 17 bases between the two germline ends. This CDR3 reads CSAREGASEGHEQYS. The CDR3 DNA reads TGCAGTGCTAGAGAAGGGGCTTCGGAGGGTCACGAGCAGTACTCC.

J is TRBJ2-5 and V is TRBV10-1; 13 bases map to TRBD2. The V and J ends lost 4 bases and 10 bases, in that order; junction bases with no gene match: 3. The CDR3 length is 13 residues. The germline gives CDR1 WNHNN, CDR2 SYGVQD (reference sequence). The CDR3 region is CASSGLAGGIQYF. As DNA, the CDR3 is TGCGCCAGCAGTGGACTAGCGGGAGGAATCCAGTACTTC.

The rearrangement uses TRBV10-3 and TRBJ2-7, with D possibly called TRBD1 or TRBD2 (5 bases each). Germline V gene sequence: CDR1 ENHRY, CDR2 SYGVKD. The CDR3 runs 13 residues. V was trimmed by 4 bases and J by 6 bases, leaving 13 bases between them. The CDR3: CAISGGSGSEQYF. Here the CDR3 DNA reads TGTGCCATCAGTGGCGGGTCAGGGAGCGAGCAGTACTTC.

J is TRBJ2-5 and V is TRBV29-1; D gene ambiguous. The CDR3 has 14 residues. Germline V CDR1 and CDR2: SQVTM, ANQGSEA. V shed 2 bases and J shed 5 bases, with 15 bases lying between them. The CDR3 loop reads CSVESTGLGETQYF. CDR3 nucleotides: TGCAGCGTTGAATCGACTGGCTTAGGGGAGACCCAGTACTTC.

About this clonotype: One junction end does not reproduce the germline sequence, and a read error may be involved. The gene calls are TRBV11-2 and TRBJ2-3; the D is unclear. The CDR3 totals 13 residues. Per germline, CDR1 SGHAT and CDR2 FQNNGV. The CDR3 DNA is TGTGCTAGCAGCTTAGAAGACGGAAATACGCAGTATTTT. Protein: CASSLEDGNTQYF.

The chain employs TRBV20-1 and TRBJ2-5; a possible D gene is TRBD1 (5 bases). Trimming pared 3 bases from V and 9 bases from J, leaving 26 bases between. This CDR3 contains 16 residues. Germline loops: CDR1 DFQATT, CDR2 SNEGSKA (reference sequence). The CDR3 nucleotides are TGCAGTGCTAGGGATGAGCATGGGGCGTTTAAAGACGCCCAGTACTTC. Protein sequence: CSARDEHGAFKDAQYF.